This T cell receptor beta chain was captured in a study of control samples from healthy donors and cancer patients. Assay used: immunoSEQ multiplex PCR; TCRdb lists only in-frame clones, some missing. The sample has approximately 80,000 clones, 90% to 95% seen once. The germline gives CDR1 SGHKS, CDR2 YYEKEE (reference sequence). V shed 2 bases and J 7 bases; nucleotides not matched to a gene: 4. This CDR3 spans 13 amino acids. Sample: blood. V and J are TRBV5-5 and TRBJ1-2; TRBD1 agrees at 8 bases. The source is a young man in good health. The CDR3 DNA reads TGTGCCAGCAGCTTCCCGGGACAGGTTGGCTACACCTTC. Translated: CASSFPGQVGYTF.